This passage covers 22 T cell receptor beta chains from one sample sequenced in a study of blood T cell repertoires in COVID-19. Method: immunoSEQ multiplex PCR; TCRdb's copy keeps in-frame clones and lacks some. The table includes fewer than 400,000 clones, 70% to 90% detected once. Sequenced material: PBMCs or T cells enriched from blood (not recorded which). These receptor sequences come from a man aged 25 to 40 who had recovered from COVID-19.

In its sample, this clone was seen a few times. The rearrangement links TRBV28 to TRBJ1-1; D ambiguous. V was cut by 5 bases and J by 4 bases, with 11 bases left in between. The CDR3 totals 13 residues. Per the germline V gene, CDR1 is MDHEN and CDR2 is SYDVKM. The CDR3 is CASSITGGTEAFF. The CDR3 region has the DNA TGTGCCAGCAGTATAACGGGAGGCACTGAAGCTTTCTTT. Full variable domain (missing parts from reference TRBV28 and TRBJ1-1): DVKVTQSSRYLVKRTGEKVFLECVQDMDHENMFWYRQDPGLGLRLIYFSYDVKMKEKGDIPEGYSVSREKKERFSLILESASTNQTSMYLCASSITGGTEAFFGQGTRLTVV.

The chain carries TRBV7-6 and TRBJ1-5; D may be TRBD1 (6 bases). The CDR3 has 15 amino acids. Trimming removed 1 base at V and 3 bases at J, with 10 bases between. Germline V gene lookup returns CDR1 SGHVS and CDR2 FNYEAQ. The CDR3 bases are TGTGCCAGCAGCTTAGGCAGGGGTCTCAATCAGCCCCAGCATTTT. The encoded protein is CASSLGRGLNQPQHF.

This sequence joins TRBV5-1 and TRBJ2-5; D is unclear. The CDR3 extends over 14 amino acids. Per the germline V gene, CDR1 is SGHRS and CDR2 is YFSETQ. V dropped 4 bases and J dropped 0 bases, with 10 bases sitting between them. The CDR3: CASSPVLDQETQYF. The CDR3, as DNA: TGCGCCAGCAGCCCGGTACTGGACCAAGAGACCCAGTACTTC.

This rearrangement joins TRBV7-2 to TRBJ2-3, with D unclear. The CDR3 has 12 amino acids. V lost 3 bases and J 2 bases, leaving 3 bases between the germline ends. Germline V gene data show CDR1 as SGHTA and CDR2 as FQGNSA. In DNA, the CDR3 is TGTGCCAGCAGCTTCTACACAGATACGCAGTATTTT. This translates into CASSFYTDTQYF.

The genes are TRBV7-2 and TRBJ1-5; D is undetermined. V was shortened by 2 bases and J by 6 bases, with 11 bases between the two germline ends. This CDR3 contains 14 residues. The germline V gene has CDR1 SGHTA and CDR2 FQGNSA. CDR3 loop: CASSLYRDGQPQHF. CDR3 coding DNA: TGTGCCAGCAGCTTATACAGAGACGGTCAGCCCCAGCATTTT.

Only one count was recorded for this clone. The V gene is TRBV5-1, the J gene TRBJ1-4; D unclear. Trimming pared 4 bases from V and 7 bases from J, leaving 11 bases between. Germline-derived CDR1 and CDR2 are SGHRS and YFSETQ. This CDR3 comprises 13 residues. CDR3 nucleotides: TGCGCCAGCAGCATTCCCGGGAGTGAAAAACTGTTTTTT. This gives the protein CASSIPGSEKLFF.

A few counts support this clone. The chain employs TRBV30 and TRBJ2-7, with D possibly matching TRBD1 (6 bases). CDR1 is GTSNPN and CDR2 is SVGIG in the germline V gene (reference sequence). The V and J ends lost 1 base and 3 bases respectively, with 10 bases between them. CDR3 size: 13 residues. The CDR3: CAWSEPGVYEQYF. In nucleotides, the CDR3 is TGTGCCTGGAGTGAGCCAGGGGTCTACGAGCAGTACTTC. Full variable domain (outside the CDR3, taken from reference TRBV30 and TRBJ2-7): SQTIHQWPATLVQPVGSPLSLECTVEGTSNPNLYWYRQAAGRGLQLLFYSVGIGQISSEVPQNLSASRPQDRQFILSSKKLLLSDSGFYLCAWSEPGVYEQYFGPGTRLTVT.

CDR3 DNA sequence: TGTGCCAGCGACAGGGGGCTTCTGGCCAACGTCCTGACTTTC. Amino acid sequence: CASDRGLLANVLTF. The gene calls are TRBV5-8 and TRBJ2-6, with 10 bases fitting TRBD1. The CDR3 loop spans 14 amino acids. The germline gives CDR1 SGHTS, CDR2 YDEGEE. The V gene end was trimmed by 7 bases and the J gene end by 6 bases; junction bases not matched to a gene: 4.

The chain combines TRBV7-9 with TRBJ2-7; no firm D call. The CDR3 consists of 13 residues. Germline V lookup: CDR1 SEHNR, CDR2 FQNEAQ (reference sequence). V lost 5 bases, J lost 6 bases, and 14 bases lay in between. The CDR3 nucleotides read TGTGCCAGCAGCCCATCCGAGGTTCCCGAGCAGTACTTC. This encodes CASSPSEVPEQYF. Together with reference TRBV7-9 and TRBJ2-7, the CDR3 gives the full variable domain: DTGVSQNPRHKITKRGQNVTFRCDPISEHNRLYWYRQTLGQGPEFLTYFQNEAQLEKSRLLSDRFSAERPKGSFSTLEIQRTEQGDSAMYLCASSPSEVPEQYFGPGTRLTVT.

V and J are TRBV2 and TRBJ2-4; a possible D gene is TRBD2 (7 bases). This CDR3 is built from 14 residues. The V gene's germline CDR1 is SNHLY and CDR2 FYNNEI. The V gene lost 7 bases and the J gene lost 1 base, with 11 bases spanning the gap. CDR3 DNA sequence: TGTGCCAGCATTGAGGGGGGGGCCAAAAACATTCAGTACTTC. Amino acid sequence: CASIEGGAKNIQYF.

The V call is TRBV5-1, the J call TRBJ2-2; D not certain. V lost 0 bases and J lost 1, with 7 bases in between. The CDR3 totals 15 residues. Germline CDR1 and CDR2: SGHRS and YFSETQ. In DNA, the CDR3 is TGCGCCAGCAGCTTGGGTTCACTGAACACCGGGGAGCTGTTTTTT. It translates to CASSLGSLNTGELFF.

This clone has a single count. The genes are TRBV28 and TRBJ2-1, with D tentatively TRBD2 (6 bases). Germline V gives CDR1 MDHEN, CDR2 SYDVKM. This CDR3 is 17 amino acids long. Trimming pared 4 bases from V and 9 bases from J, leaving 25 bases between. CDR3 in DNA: TGTGCCAGCAGTTCGGTCACGACCCCCCAACGGAGGGTTGAGCAGTTCTTC. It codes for CASSSVTTPQRRVEQFF.

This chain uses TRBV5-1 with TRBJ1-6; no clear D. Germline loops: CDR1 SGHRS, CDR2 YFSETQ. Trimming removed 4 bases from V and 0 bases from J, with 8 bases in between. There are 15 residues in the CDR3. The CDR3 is CASSPSGSYNSPLHF. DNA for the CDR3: TGCGCCAGCAGCCCGTCCGGCTCCTATAATTCACCCCTCCACTTT.

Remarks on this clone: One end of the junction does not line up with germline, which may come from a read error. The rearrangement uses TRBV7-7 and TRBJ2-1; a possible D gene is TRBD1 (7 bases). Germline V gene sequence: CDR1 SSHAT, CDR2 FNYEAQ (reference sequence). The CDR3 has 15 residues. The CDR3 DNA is TGTGCTAGCAGCTTAGCCGAGGGGGCGGGAAATGAGCAGTTCTTC. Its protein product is CASSLAEGAGNEQFF.

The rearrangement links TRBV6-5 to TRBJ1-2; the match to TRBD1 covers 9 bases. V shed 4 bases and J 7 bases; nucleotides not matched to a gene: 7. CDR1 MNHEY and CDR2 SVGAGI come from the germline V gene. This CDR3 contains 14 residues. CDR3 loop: CASSLGDRVCGYTF. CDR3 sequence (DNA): TGTGCCAGCAGTTTAGGGGACAGGGTTTGTGGCTACACCTTC.

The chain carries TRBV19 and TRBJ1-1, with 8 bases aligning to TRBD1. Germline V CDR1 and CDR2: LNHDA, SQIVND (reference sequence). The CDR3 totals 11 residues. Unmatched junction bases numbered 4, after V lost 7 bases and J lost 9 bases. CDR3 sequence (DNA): TGTGCCAGTACCCAGGGGGCCAAAGCTTTCTTT. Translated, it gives CASTQGAKAFF.

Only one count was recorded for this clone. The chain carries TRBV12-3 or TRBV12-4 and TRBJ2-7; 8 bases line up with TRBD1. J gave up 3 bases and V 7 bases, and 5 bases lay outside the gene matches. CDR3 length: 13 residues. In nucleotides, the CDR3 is TGTGCCAGCACTAACAGGGGGAGCTACGAGCAGTACTTC. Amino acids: CASTNRGSYEQYF.

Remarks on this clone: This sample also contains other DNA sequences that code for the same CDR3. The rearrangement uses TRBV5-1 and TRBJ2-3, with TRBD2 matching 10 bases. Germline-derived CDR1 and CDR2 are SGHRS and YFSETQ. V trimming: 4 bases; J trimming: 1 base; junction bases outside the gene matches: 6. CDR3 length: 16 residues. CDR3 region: CASSPLAGEGTDTQYF. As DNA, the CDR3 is TGCGCCAGCAGCCCCCTAGCGGGAGAAGGCACAGATACGCAGTATTTT.

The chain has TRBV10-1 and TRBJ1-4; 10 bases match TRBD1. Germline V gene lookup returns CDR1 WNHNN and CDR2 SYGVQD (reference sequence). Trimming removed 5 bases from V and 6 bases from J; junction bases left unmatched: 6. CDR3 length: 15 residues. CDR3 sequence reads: CASSSTGTGDEKLFF. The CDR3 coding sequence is TGCGCCAGCAGTTCGACCGGGACAGGGGATGAAAAACTGTTTTTT.

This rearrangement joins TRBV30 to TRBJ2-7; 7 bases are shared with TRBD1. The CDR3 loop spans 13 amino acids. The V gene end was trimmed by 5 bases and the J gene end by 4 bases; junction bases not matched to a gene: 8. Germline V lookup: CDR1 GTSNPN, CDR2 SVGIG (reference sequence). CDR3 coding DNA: TGTGCCTGGGGTGCCGACAGGGCTTACGAGCAGTACTTC. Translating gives CAWGADRAYEQYF.

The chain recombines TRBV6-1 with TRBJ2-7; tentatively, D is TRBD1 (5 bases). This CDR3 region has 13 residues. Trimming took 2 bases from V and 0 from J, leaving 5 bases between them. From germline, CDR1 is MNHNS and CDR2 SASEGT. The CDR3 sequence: CASSEQGSYEQYF. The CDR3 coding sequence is TGTGCCAGCAGTGAACAGGGCTCCTACGAGCAGTACTTC.

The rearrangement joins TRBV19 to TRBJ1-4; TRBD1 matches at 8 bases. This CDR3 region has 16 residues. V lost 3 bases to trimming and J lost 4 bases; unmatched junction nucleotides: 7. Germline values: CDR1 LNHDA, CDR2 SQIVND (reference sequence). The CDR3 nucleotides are TGTGCCAGTAGTATTCCCGGACAGGGACTTAATGAAAAACTGTTTTTT. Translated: CASSIPGQGLNEKLFF. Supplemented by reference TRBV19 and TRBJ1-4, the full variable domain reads DGGITQSPKYLFRKEGQNVTLSCEQNLNHDAMYWYRQDPGQGLRLIYYSQIVNDFQKGDIAEGYSVSREKKESFPLTVTSAQKNPTAFYLCASSIPGQGLNEKLFFGSGTQLSVL.